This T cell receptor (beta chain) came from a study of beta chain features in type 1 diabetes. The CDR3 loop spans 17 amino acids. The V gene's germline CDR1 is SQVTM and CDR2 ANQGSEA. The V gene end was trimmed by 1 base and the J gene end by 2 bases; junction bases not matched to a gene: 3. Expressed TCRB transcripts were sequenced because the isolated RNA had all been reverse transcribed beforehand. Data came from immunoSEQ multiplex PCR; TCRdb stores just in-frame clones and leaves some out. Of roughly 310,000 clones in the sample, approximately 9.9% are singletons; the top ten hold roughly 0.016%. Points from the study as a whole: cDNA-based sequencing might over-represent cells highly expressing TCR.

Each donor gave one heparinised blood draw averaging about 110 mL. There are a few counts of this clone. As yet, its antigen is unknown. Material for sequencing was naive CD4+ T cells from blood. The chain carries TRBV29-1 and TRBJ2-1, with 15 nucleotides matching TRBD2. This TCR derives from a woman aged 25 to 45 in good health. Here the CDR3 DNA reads TGCAGCGTTGAAGGGACTAGCGGGAGGGCCGCCTACAATGAGCAGTTCTTC. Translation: CSVEGTSGRAAYNEQFF.